The 26 T cell receptor beta chains presented below share a single source sample, sequenced in a study of human T cells and chemical hapten exposure. Described time point: patch test 1, 2 weeks after DPC sensitization. Indicated treatment: therapeutic diphenylcyclopropenone sensitization with weekly scalp DPC. One entry per CDR3 protein, called by TCRdb with MiXCR from the RACE reads. The table has about 380,000 distinct CDR3 sequences, around 5% seen once; the top ten hold approximately 2.1%. The source was whole blood, collected in connection with sensitization to the hapten diphenylcyclopropenone (DPC). These receptor sequences come from a woman aged 45-65 years with alopecia areata. Some clones in this sample may be carry-over from other donors' samples.

This clonotype has at least ten counts. This rearrangement joins TRBV27 to TRBJ1-1, with D perhaps matching TRBD1 (6 bases). Trimming shortened V by 3 bases and J by 7 bases, and 9 bases separated the two germline ends. Germline V CDR1 and CDR2: MNHEY, SMNVEV (reference sequence). This CDR3 has 12 amino acids. CDR3 loop: CASSFPGDEAFF. The DNA for the CDR3 is TGTGCCAGCAGTTTCCCAGGGGATGAAGCTTTCTTT.

This clonotype came up many times. The chain is built from TRBV28 and TRBJ2-3; 9 nucleotides match TRBD2. In germline, CDR1 is MDHEN, CDR2 SYDVKM. V gave up 8 bases and J gave up 0 bases; unmatched junction bases: 9. This CDR3 comprises 16 residues. Written as DNA, the CDR3 is TGTGCCAGCTCCCCAATAGCGGGAGAGAGCACAGATACGCAGTATTTT. Its translation is CASSPIAGESTDTQYF.

The chain is built from TRBV7-9 and TRBJ2-1, with D possibly matching TRBD2 (5 bases). The V gene's germline CDR1 is SEHNR and CDR2 FQNEAQ (reference sequence). Trimming shortened V by 6 bases and J by 2 bases, and 11 bases separated the two germline ends. This CDR3 has 14 residues. The CDR3 loop reads CASSFNGAYNEQFF. The CDR3 nucleotides read TGTGCCAGCAGTTTCAACGGGGCCTACAATGAGCAGTTCTTC.

This clonotype came up a few times. This sequence joins TRBV19 and TRBJ2-7, with no clear D. Germline CDR1 and CDR2: LNHDA and SQIVND (reference sequence). This CDR3 contains 14 residues. The V end lost 1 base, the J end lost 0 bases, and 7 bases lay between the germline ends. In DNA, the CDR3 is TGTGCCAGTAGTATAGGCACTATCTCCTACGAGCAGTACTTC. Its translation is CASSIGTISYEQYF. The variable domain in full, with the rest retrieved from reference TRBV19 and TRBJ2-7, is DGGITQSPKYLFRKEGQNVTLSCEQNLNHDAMYWYRQDPGQGLRLIYYSQIVNDFQKGDIAEGYSVSREKKESFPLTVTSAQKNPTAFYLCASSIGTISYEQYFGPGTRLTVT.

This clonotype was observed many times. The genes are TRBV18 and TRBJ1-1, with unresolved D. With 3 bases removed from V and 1 base from J, the gap between germline ends came to 12 bases. The CDR3 runs to 15 residues. Germline CDR1 is KGHSH and CDR2 is LQKENI. The chain's CDR3 is CASSPFGVGNTEAFF. CDR3 coding DNA: TGTGCCAGCTCACCGTTCGGCGTTGGGAACACTGAAGCTTTCTTT.

This clonotype was seen many times. The chain is built from TRBV7-9 and TRBJ2-1, with D hard to call. This CDR3 region has 15 residues. CDR1 and CDR2 from the germline V gene are SEHNR and FQNEAQ (reference sequence). With 6 bases removed from V and 6 bases from J, the gap between germline ends came to 18 bases. CDR3 loop: CASSVKRTTINEQFF. The CDR3, as DNA: TGTGCCAGCAGTGTAAAGCGCACCACTATCAATGAGCAGTTCTTC.

This clonotype was picked up a small number of times. J is TRBJ2-7 and V is TRBV20-1; 9 bases match TRBD2. Per germline, CDR1 DFQATT and CDR2 SNEGSKA (reference sequence). The V segment lost 0 bases and the J segment 4 bases; nucleotides outside the gene matches: 7. This CDR3 comprises 15 residues. CDR3 sequence: CSARDVAGASYEQYF. The CDR3 coding sequence is TGCAGTGCTAGAGACGTAGCGGGAGCGTCGTACGAGCAGTACTTC.

Many counts were recorded for this clonotype. The rearrangement links TRBV12-3 or TRBV12-4 to TRBJ1-2, with D tentatively TRBD1 (5 bases). CDR3 length: 14 amino acids. Trimming took off 8 bases at V and 11 bases at J, with 24 bases between the two ends. CDR3 loop: CASFPGGTQPFYTF. Here the CDR3 DNA reads TGTGCCAGCTTCCCTGGGGGGACCCAACCCTTTTACACCTTC.

The sample holds many counts of this clonotype. The CDR3 bases are TGCAGTGCTAGAGGCCTAGCGGGATTTTCCTACGAGCAGTACTTC. Encoded protein: CSARGLAGFSYEQYF. The rearrangement links TRBV20-1 to TRBJ2-7, with TRBD2 matching over 9 bases. This CDR3 contains 15 residues. V shed 1 base and J 1 base; nucleotides not matched to a gene: 5. Germline CDR1 DFQATT, CDR2 SNEGSKA (reference sequence).

This clonotype was observed at least ten times. This chain uses TRBV9 with TRBJ2-3; 9 bases map to TRBD2. This CDR3 region has 16 residues. V lost 0 bases, J lost 10 bases, and 12 bases stayed unmatched. The germline V gene encodes CDR1 SGDLS and CDR2 YYNGEE. CDR3 amino acids: CASSVESSGSYNAQYF. DNA for the CDR3: TGTGCCAGCAGCGTAGAAAGTAGCGGGAGTTACAACGCGCAGTATTTT.

The sample holds many counts of this clonotype. The chain joins TRBV29-1 to TRBJ2-6, with unresolved D. Trimming cost V 4 bases and J 0 bases, with 7 bases left between them. This CDR3 is built from 14 residues. Germline V gene lookup returns CDR1 SQVTM and CDR2 ANQGSEA. For the CDR3, the DNA is TGCAGCGTTGGGCGCACCTCTGGGGCCAACGTCCTGACTTTC. This gives the protein CSVGRTSGANVLTF.

In its sample, this clonotype was seen many times. The chain links TRBV4-1 to TRBJ2-3, with a weak D call TRBD1 (6 bases). The germline V gene has CDR1 MGHRA and CDR2 YSYEKL. The CDR3 has 15 amino acids. V dropped 0 bases and J dropped 3 bases, with 10 bases sitting between them. The DNA for the CDR3 is TGCGCCAGCAGCCAAGAATACAGGGAGACAGATACGCAGTATTTT. Its translation is CASSQEYRETDTQYF.

This clonotype was observed many times. CDR3 in amino acids: CASSYRGPNYGYTF. CDR3 coding DNA: TGTGCCAGCAGTTACAGGGGACCTAACTATGGCTACACCTTC. V and J are TRBV6-2 or TRBV6-3 and TRBJ1-2; D is possibly TRBD1 (5 bases). The CDR3 covers 14 residues. Between the trimmed V and J ends, which lost 2 bases and 0 bases, there was a span of 7 bases. Germline-derived CDR1 and CDR2 are MNHEY and SVGEGT.

In its sample, this clonotype was seen many times. V is TRBV18 and J is TRBJ1-2; maybe TRBD1 (5 bases). This CDR3 is 14 amino acids long. With 0 bases removed from V and 6 bases from J, the gap between germline ends came to 11 bases. Per germline, CDR1 KGHSH and CDR2 LQKENI. The CDR3 DNA reads as TGTGCCAGCTCACCACCGGGCAGGGCAGATGGCTACACCTTC. Translating it yields CASSPPGRADGYTF. Combining the CDR3 with reference TRBV18 and TRBJ1-2 gives the whole variable domain NAGVMQNPRHLVRRRGQEARLRCSPMKGHSHVYWYRQLPEEGLKFMVYLQKENIIDESGMPKERFSAEFPKEGPSILRIQQVVRGDSAAYFCASSPPGRADGYTFGSGTRLTVV.

This clonotype was recorded a few times. The chain uses TRBV20-1 and TRBJ1-1, with 10 nucleotides matching TRBD1. The CDR3 consists of 13 residues. Trimming cost V 5 bases and J 4 bases; bases outside gene matches: 4. CDR1 and CDR2 (germline): DFQATT, SNEGSKA (reference sequence). CDR3 DNA: TGCAGTGCTCCGACAGGGGGCTTCACTGAAGCTTTCTTT. Translation gives CSAPTGGFTEAFF.

This clonotype appeared many times. The chain recombines TRBV27 with TRBJ2-3; possibly TRBD2 for D (6 bases). This CDR3 spans 13 amino acids. Germline lookup yields CDR1 MNHEY and CDR2 SMNVEV (reference sequence). Trimming took off 6 bases at V and 3 bases at J, with 10 bases between the two ends. The CDR3 nucleotides are TGTGCCAGCAGCGGGAGTAAGACAGATACGCAGTATTTT. Protein sequence: CASSGSKTDTQYF.

The table lists this clonotype with many counts. V is TRBV6-5 and J is TRBJ2-7; D remains unclear. Trimming took 7 bases from V and 5 from J, leaving 15 bases between them. CDR1 and CDR2 from the germline V gene are MNHEY and SVGAGI. The CDR3 runs 13 residues. CDR3 coding DNA: TGTGCCAGCACCCCTTCTCGTCTCCACGAGCAGTACTTC. The encoded protein is CASTPSRLHEQYF.

About this clonotype itself: A read error may account for a junction end that differs from germline. The V gene is TRBV28, the J gene TRBJ1-6; 9 nucleotides align to TRBD1. Looked up from germline, CDR1 is MDHEN and CDR2 is SYDVKM. There are 14 residues in the CDR3. The CDR3 sequence: CASSYRGQDSPPHF. Here the CDR3 DNA reads TGTGCCAGCAGTTACAGGGGGCAGGATTCACCCCCCCACTTT.

The chain has TRBV2 and TRBJ2-7; TRBD2 matches 10 bases. The CDR3 consists of 16 residues. In germline, CDR1 is SNHLY, CDR2 FYNNEI. The V segment lost 6 bases and the J segment 5 bases; nucleotides outside the gene matches: 13. The CDR3 here is CASSGTALAGFHEQYF. Written as DNA, the CDR3 is TGTGCCAGCAGCGGAACCGCACTAGCGGGGTTCCACGAGCAGTACTTC.

Ten or more counts support this clonotype. The rearrangement uses TRBV9 and TRBJ1-6; tentatively, D is TRBD1 (5 bases). Germline CDR1 and CDR2: SGDLS and YYNGEE. The CDR3 runs 14 residues. V dropped 4 bases and J dropped 9 bases, with 14 bases sitting between them. The CDR3 is CASSPAGGSSPLHF. The CDR3 region has the DNA TGTGCCAGCAGCCCCGCCGGGGGTAGTTCACCCCTCCACTTT.

The chain recombines TRBV12-3 or TRBV12-4 with TRBJ2-7, with D perhaps matching TRBD1 (5 bases). V was cut by 6 bases and J by 1 base, with 10 bases left in between. This CDR3 region has 13 residues. CDR3 protein: CASRLTVSYEQYF. The CDR3, as DNA: TGTGCCAGCAGATTGACAGTTTCCTACGAGCAGTACTTC.

This clonotype has ten or more counts. This CDR3 is CASSEDTTNTGELFF. Written as DNA, the CDR3 is TGTGCCAGCAGTGAAGACACGACGAACACCGGGGAGCTGTTTTTT. The V and J genes are TRBV2 and TRBJ2-2; unclear D gene. V was clipped by 1 base and J by 0 bases, with 6 bases between them. From germline, CDR1 is SNHLY and CDR2 FYNNEI. The CDR3 is 15 residues long.

This clonotype has at least ten counts. The CDR3 loop reads CSVSGLFNANTGELFF. The DNA for the CDR3 is TGCAGCGTGTCCGGACTCTTCAACGCGAACACCGGGGAGCTGTTTTTT. The rearrangement joins TRBV29-1 to TRBJ2-2, with D possibly being TRBD2 (5 bases). The CDR3 is made up of 16 amino acids. CDR1 is SQVTM and CDR2 is ANQGSEA in the germline V gene. Deletions cut 6 bases from V and 0 bases from J, with 17 bases between.

This clonotype showed up many times. The chain has TRBV10-2 and TRBJ1-1; D remains unclear. The CDR3 extends over 13 amino acids. Germline values: CDR1 WSHSY, CDR2 SAAADI. V lost 3 bases, J lost 5 bases, and 10 bases lay in between. The CDR3 loop reads CASSDKGWTEAFF. The CDR3 region has the DNA TGCGCCAGCAGTGATAAGGGTTGGACTGAAGCTTTCTTT.

The chain is built from TRBV5-1 and TRBJ2-3; the D is unclear. Trimming removed 0 bases at V and 4 bases at J, with 12 bases between. In germline, CDR1 is SGHRS, CDR2 YFSETQ. The CDR3 sequence is 15 residues long. The CDR3 bases are TGCGCCAGCAGCTTGGCGGCCGGAGTCCCAGATACGCAGTATTTT. Encoded protein: CASSLAAGVPDTQYF.

The rearrangement uses TRBV7-9 and TRBJ2-7, with 8 bases matching TRBD1. Germline-derived CDR1 and CDR2 are SEHNR and FQNEAQ (reference sequence). The CDR3 contains 15 residues. The trim removed 6 bases at V and 4 bases at J, leaving 11 bases unmatched. The CDR3 coding sequence is TGTGCCAGCAGTTCCGAACAGGGGGGTGAATACGAGCAGTACTTC. Translated: CASSSEQGGEYEQYF.